This paragraph covers one T cell receptor (beta chain) sequence. The antigen remains unidentified. Sample time point: healthy volunteer bleed at 6 weeks. Before extraction, the whole blood was not fractionated, and total RNA was taken from it. Germline V gives CDR1 GTSNPN, CDR2 SVGIG (reference sequence). V was cut by 0 bases and J by 6 bases, with 11 bases left in between. The CDR3 length is 13 residues. The source of the sample is a study of human T cells and chemical hapten exposure. Study in general: Among samples, TCR yields varied mainly because of small differences in pooled library volume.

Study-level findings and limits: DPC sensitization left the count of TCRs above 1 in 1000 unchanged.

The library put unique molecular identifiers onto individual cDNA molecules. Source study methods: Between about 23,224 and 750,000 TCRs appeared in each sample, and the median stood at 95,638. TCRdb reanalysed the RACE reads using MiXCR and keeps one entry per CDR3 protein. It is TCRdb's table, rather than the study itself, that gives the V and J calls and clone size. The top ten clones hold about 1.7% of a sample with roughly 75,000 distinct CDR3 sequences, about 8.6% of them seen once. The sequence was obtained from a female donor in good health. Some clones in this sample may be carry-over from other donors' samples. The chain carries TRBV30 and TRBJ1-2; D is perhaps TRBD1 (5 bases). The sequenced sample consisted of whole blood. CDR3 protein: CAWSVREDDGYTF. For the CDR3, the DNA is TGTGCCTGGAGTGTCAGGGAGGACGATGGCTACACCTTC. Variable domain in full (rest from reference TRBV30 and TRBJ1-2): SQTIHQWPATLVQPVGSPLSLECTVEGTSNPNLYWYRQAAGRGLQLLFYSVGIGQISSEVPQNLSASRPQDRQFILSSKKLLLSDSGFYLCAWSVREDDGYTFGSGTRLTVV.